The source of this T cell receptor beta chain is a study of blood T cell repertoires in COVID-19. The overall study: From T cells, B-cell-depleted T cells, or PBMCs came the material, which was cDNA or gDNA.

The CDR3 totals 16 residues. Trimming stripped 6 bases from V and 8 bases from J, with 22 bases between. Germline V gene sequence: CDR1 LGHDT, CDR2 YNNKEL (reference sequence). The assay was immunoSEQ multiplex PCR, and TCRdb's table has in-frame clones only and misses some. The sample holds some 120,000 clones, around 80% seen once. This clone came up once. The genes are TRBV3-1 (or the pseudogene TRBV3-2) and TRBJ1-4, with a weak D call TRBD1 (5 bases). This TCR came from a woman aged 55 to 70 with acute or convalescent COVID-19. The sample comprised peripheral blood. The CDR3 region is CASSPPSGRGSEKLFF. CDR3 bases: TGTGCCAGCAGTCCCCCATCAGGGCGGGGGTCAGAAAAACTGTTTTTT.